The sequence of this T cell receptor beta chain was determined in a study of cytomegalovirus exposure and HLA in healthy donors. Germline V lookup: CDR1 SGHAT, CDR2 FQNNGV. With 7 bases clipped from V and 5 bases from J, the junction kept 15 bases outside the gene matches. This CDR3 is built from 16 residues. The PCR contained 60 Vbeta and 13 Jbeta primers. Assay: immunoSEQ multiplex PCR; the TCRdb copy retains only in-frame clones and omits some. This table has more than 150,000 clones, 75% to 80% appearing once. This clonotype originated in a woman under 40 in good health and CMV-seropositive. V is TRBV11-2 and J is TRBJ2-5, with 8 bases identical to TRBD2. Sequenced input: PBMCs. The CDR3, as DNA: TGTGCCAGCACCCTCGGACTAGCCCTGGTTGGGGAGACCCAGTACTTC. This gives the protein CASTLGLALVGETQYF.